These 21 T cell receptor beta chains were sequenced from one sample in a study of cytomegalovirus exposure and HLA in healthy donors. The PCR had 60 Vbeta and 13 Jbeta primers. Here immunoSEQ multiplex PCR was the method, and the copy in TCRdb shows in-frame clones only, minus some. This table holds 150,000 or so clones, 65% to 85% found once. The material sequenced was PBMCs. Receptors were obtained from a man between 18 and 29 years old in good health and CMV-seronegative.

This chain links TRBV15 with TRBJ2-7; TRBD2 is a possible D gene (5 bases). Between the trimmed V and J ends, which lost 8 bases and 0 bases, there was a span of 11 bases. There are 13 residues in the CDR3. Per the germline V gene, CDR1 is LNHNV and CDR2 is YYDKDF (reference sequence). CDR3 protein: CATQDWSSYEQYV. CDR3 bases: TGTGCCACCCAGGACTGGAGCTCCTACGAGCAGTACGTC.

The CDR3 reads CASSLRDRVAGANVLTF. The CDR3 bases are TGCGCCAGCAGCCTCCGGGACAGGGTAGCTGGGGCCAACGTCCTGACTTTC. The chain links TRBV5-1 to TRBJ2-6; 9 bases are a match to TRBD1. V dropped 4 bases and J dropped 2; count of bases not matched to a gene: 7. Germline V lookup: CDR1 SGHRS, CDR2 YFSETQ. CDR3 size: 17 residues.

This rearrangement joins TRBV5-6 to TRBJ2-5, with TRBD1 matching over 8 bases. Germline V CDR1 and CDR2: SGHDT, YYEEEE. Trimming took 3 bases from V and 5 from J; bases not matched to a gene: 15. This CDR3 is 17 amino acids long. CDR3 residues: CASSSAQGQGAGETQYF. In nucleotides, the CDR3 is TGTGCCAGCAGCTCGGCCCAGGGGCAGGGGGCAGGGGAGACCCAGTACTTC. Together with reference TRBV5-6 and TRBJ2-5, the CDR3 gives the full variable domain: DAGVTQSPTHLIKTRGQQVTLRCSPKSGHDTVSWYQQALGQGPQFIFQYYEEEERQRGNFPDRFSGHQFPNYSSELNVNALLLGDSALYLCASSSAQGQGAGETQYFGPGTRLLVL.

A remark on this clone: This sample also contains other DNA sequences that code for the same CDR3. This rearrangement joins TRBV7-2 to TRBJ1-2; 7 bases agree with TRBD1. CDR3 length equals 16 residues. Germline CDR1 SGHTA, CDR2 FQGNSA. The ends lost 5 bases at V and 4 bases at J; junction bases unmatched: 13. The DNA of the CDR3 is TGTGCCAGCAGCCCTTTAACAGGGGCGAACCTCTATGGCTACACCTTC. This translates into CASSPLTGANLYGYTF.

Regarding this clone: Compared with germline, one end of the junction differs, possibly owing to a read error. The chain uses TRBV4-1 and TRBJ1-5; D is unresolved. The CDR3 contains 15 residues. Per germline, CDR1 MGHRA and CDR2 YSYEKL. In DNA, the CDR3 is TGCGCCAGCAGCCAATCTCTCCATAGCAATCAGCTCCAGCATTTT. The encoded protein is CASSQSLHSNQLQHF.

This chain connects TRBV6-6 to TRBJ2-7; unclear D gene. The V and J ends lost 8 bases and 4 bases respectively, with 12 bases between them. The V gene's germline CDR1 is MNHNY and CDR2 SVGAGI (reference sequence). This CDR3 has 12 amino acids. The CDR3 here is CASLAGRYEQYF. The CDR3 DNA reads TGTGCCAGCTTGGCAGGCCGTTACGAGCAGTACTTC.

Here the CDR3 reads CASPGTGKTRSKTEAFF. The CDR3, as DNA: TGTGCCAGCCCCGGGACAGGGAAAACGAGAAGTAAGACTGAAGCTTTCTTT. This rearrangement joins TRBV2 to TRBJ1-1; TRBD1 aligns across 9 bases. The CDR3 length is 17 residues. From germline, CDR1 is SNHLY and CDR2 FYNNEI. The trim removed 8 bases at V and 5 bases at J, leaving 18 bases unmatched. The full variable domain, with the rest looked up from reference TRBV2 and TRBJ1-1, is EPEVTQTPSHQVTQMGQEVILRCVPISNHLYFYWYRQILGQKVEFLVSFYNNEISEKSEIFDDQFSVERPDGSNFTLKIRSTKLEDSAMYFCASPGTGKTRSKTEAFFGQGTRLTVV.

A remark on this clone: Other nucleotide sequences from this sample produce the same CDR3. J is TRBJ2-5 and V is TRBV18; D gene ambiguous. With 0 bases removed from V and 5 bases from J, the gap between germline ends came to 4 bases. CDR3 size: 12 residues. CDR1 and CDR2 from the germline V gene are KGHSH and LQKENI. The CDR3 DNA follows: TGTGCCAGCTCACCACCGGGCGAGACCCAGTACTTC. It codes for CASSPPGETQYF.

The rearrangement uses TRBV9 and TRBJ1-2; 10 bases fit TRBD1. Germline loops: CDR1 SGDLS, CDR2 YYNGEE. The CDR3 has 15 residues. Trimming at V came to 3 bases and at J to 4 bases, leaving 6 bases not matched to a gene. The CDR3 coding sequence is TGTGCCAGCAGCGGATCGACAGGGGGCCGCTATGGCTACACCTTC. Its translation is CASSGSTGGRYGYTF.

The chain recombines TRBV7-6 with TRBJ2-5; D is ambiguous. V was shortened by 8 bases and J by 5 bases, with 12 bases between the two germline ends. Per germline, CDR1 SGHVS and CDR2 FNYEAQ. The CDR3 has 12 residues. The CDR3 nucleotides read TGTGCCAGCGGTCCGATGGGCGAGACCCAGTACTTC. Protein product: CASGPMGETQYF. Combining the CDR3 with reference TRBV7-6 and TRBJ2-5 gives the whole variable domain GAGVSQSPRYKVTKRGQDVALRCDPISGHVSLYWYRQALGQGPEFLTYFNYEAQQDKSGLPNDRFSAERPEGSISTLTIQRTEQRDSAMYRCASGPMGETQYFGPGTRLLVL.

CDR3 DNA sequence: TGTGCCTGGAGAGCCGCGGACAGGGTCTATGGCTACACCTTC. Residues: CAWRAADRVYGYTF. The chain joins TRBV30 to TRBJ1-2; the match to TRBD1 covers 8 bases. The CDR3 runs 14 residues. Per germline, CDR1 GTSNPN and CDR2 SVGIG (reference sequence). J lost 4 bases, V lost 3 bases, and 7 bases had no gene match.

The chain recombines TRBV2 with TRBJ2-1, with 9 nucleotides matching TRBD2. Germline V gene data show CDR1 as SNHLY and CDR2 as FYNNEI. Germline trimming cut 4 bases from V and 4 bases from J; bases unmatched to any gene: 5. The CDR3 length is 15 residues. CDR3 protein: CASSGGLASYNEQFF. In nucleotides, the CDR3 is TGTGCCAGCAGTGGGGGACTAGCTTCTTACAATGAGCAGTTCTTC.

The CDR3 region is CSVTGGTLYNEQFF. The DNA of the CDR3 is TGCAGCGTCACGGGGGGGACCCTCTACAATGAGCAGTTCTTC. The V and J genes are TRBV29-1 and TRBJ2-1; 8 bases map to TRBD2. V was pared by 6 bases and J by 3 bases, with 7 bases of the junction left unmatched. Looked up from germline, CDR1 is SQVTM and CDR2 is ANQGSEA. The CDR3 is 14 residues long.

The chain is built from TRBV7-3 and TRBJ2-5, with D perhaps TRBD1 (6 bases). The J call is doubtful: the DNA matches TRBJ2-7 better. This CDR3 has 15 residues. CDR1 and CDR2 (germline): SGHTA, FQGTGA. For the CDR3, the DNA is TGTGCCAGCAGCTTAGGGACAAGGGGGACCTACGAGCAGTACTTC. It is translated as CASSLGTRGTYEQYF.

For the CDR3, the DNA is TGTGCCAGCTGTGGGGAGGGGGGATACAATGAGCAGTTCTTC. Protein: CASCGEGGYNEQFF. The gene calls are TRBV6-6 and TRBJ2-1; D may be TRBD2 (7 bases). V lost 8 bases and J lost 4, with 15 bases in between. This CDR3 contains 14 residues. CDR1 and CDR2 from the germline V gene are MNHNY and SVGAGI (reference sequence).

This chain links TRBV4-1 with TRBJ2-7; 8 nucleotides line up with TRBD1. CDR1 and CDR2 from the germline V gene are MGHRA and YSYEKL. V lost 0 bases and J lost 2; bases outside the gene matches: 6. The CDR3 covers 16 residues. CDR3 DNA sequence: TGCGCCAGCAGCCAAGACGATGGGACAGGAGCCTACGAGCAGTACTTC. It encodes CASSQDDGTGAYEQYF.

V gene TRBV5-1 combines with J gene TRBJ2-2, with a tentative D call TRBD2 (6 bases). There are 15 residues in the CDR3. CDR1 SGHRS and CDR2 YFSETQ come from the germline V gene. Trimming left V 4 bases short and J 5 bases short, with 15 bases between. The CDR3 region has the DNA TGCGCCAGCAGCCTCCGGGACTCAACTACCGGGGAGCTGTTTTTT. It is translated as CASSLRDSTTGELFF.

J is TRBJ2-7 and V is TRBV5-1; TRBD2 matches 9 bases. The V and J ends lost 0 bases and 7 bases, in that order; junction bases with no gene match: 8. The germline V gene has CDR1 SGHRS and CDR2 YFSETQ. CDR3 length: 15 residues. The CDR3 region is CASSLGGLATGEQYF. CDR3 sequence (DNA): TGCGCCAGCAGCTTGGGAGGACTAGCGACTGGAGAGCAGTACTTC.

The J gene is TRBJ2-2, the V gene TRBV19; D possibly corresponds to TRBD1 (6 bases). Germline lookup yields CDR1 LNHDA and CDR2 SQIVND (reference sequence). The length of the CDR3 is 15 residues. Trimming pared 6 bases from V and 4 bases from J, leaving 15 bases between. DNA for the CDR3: TGTGCCAGTAGATCATTTGGACAGATCACCGGGGAGCTGTTTTTT. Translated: CASRSFGQITGELFF.

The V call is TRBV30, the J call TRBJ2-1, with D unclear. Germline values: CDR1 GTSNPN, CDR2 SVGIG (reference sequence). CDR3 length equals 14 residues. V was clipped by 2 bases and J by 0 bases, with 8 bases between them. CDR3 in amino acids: CAWSPGSSYNEQFF. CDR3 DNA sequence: TGTGCCTGGAGTCCCGGGTCCTCCTACAATGAGCAGTTCTTC. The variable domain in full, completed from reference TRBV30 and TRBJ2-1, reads SQTIHQWPATLVQPVGSPLSLECTVEGTSNPNLYWYRQAAGRGLQLLFYSVGIGQISSEVPQNLSASRPQDRQFILSSKKLLLSDSGFYLCAWSPGSSYNEQFFGPGTRLTVL.

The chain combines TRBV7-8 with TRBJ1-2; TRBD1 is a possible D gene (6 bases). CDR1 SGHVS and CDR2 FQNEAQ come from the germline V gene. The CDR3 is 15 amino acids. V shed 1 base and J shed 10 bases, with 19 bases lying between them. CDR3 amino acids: CASSLVDSLTMDYTF. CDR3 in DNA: TGTGCCAGCAGCTTAGTGGACAGTCTAACTATGGACTACACCTTC. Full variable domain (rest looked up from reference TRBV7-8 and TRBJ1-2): GAGVSQSPRYKVAKRGQDVALRCDPISGHVSLFWYQQALGQGPEFLTYFQNEAQLDKSGLPSDRFFAERPEGSVSTLKIQRTQQEDSAVYLCASSLVDSLTMDYTFGSGTRLTVV.